These 32 T cell receptor beta chains share one sample of origin, sequenced in a study of CD8 T cells in ankylosing spondylitis. TCRdb re-called the 5' RACE reads with MiXCR, one entry per CDR3 protein. The sample has about 240,000 distinct CDR3 sequences; over 8.5% are singletons. The source material was blood, either unsorted or a sorted T cell fraction (not recorded which). The source is a male donor with ankylosing spondylitis or in good health (not recorded which).

This clonotype has ten or more counts. The genes are TRBV29-1 and TRBJ1-1; D is unclear. The germline V gene has CDR1 SQVTM and CDR2 ANQGSEA. V was cut by 7 bases and J by 2 bases, with 5 bases left in between. The CDR3 is 10 amino acids. Here the CDR3 reads CSGRNTEAFF. DNA of the CDR3: TGCAGCGGGCGAAACACTGAAGCTTTCTTT.

The chain links TRBV20-1 to TRBJ2-1; D gene unclear. Deletions cut 1 base from V and 3 bases from J, with 13 bases between. Germline V gene data show CDR1 as DFQATT and CDR2 as SNEGSKA (reference sequence). This CDR3 comprises 15 residues. DNA for the CDR3: TGCAGTGCTAGAGCGTCCAGAGTAGACTACAATGAGCAGTTCTTC. Translated, it gives CSARASRVDYNEQFF.

This clonotype was counted ten times or more. This chain uses TRBV20-1 with TRBJ1-1; D is possibly TRBD1 (6 bases). This CDR3 has 14 amino acids. V gave up 3 bases and J gave up 0 bases, with 11 bases separating them. Germline assignment: CDR1 DFQATT and CDR2 SNEGSKA (reference sequence). CDR3 region: CSARRDTLNTEAFF. CDR3 sequence (DNA): TGCAGTGCTAGGAGGGACACTTTGAACACTGAAGCTTTCTTT.

This clonotype showed up many times. The chain recombines TRBV5-6 with TRBJ2-1; tentatively, D is TRBD1 (6 bases). Deletions cut 2 bases from V and 0 bases from J, with 12 bases between. From germline, CDR1 is SGHDT and CDR2 YYEEEE. The CDR3 consists of 16 residues. The CDR3 spells CASSLVTGLSYNEQFF. For the CDR3, the DNA is TGTGCCAGCAGCTTAGTGACAGGACTCTCCTACAATGAGCAGTTCTTC.

The chain uses TRBV20-1 and TRBJ2-1; TRBD2 matches 13 bases. In germline, CDR1 is DFQATT, CDR2 SNEGSKA (reference sequence). The CDR3 has 17 amino acids. V shed 5 bases, J shed 2 bases, and the junction held 9 bases outside the gene matches. This CDR3 reads CSAGGLAGPQTYNEQFF. As DNA, the CDR3 is TGCAGTGCTGGGGGACTAGCGGGACCTCAGACCTACAATGAGCAGTTCTTC.

V is TRBV4-3 and J is TRBJ2-2; D not resolved. V lost 0 bases to trimming and J lost 4 bases, with 9 bases between them. The CDR3 extends over 15 amino acids. Germline V gene lookup returns CDR1 LGHNA and CDR2 YSLEER. CDR3 sequence: CASSQDLPATGELFF. DNA of the CDR3: TGCGCCAGCAGCCAAGATCTCCCCGCCACCGGGGAGCTGTTTTTT.

The chain carries TRBV7-2 and TRBJ1-2; 9 bases are a match to TRBD1. The junction had 8 bases not matched to a gene; V was cut back by 4 bases and J by 2 bases. Germline V gives CDR1 SGHTA, CDR2 FQGNSA. The length of the CDR3 is 16 residues. The CDR3 coding sequence is TGTGCCAGCAGCTCACCGGGACAGGGTTACAACTATGGCTACACCTTC. Encoded protein: CASSSPGQGYNYGYTF.

This clonotype was seen repeatedly, ten times or more. V and J are TRBV5-1 and TRBJ2-1; TRBD2 matches 9 bases. After removal of 2 bases from V and 7 bases from J, the junction contained 7 bases not matched to a gene. CDR1 SGHRS and CDR2 YFSETQ come from the germline V gene. The CDR3 extends over 15 amino acids. Written as DNA, the CDR3 is TGCGCCAGCAGCTTACCCGGGACTAGCTTTAATGAGCAGTTCTTC. This gives the protein CASSLPGTSFNEQFF.

This clonotype was recorded many times. The genes are TRBV6-1 and TRBJ2-3; D may be TRBD2 (7 bases). The CDR3 loop spans 17 amino acids. Trimming shortened V by 8 bases and J by 4 bases, and 25 bases separated the two germline ends. Looked up from germline, CDR1 is MNHNS and CDR2 is SASEGT. Written as DNA, the CDR3 is TGTGCCAGCGGATCTATCGAGGGGGGGGCTCGGGCAGATACGCAGTATTTT. Translated: CASGSIEGGARADTQYF.

This clonotype was counted a few times. The rearrangement links TRBV30 to TRBJ2-7; D unresolved. Per the germline V gene, CDR1 is GTSNPN and CDR2 is SVGIG (reference sequence). There are 13 residues in the CDR3. V was cut by 3 bases and J by 2 bases, with 11 bases left in between. The CDR3 sequence: CAWREPGAYEQYF. CDR3 nucleotide sequence: TGTGCCTGGAGGGAGCCAGGAGCCTACGAGCAGTACTTC.

This clonotype was recorded at least ten times. The chain uses TRBV4-1 and TRBJ2-5; maybe TRBD2 (5 bases). Germline-derived CDR1 and CDR2 are MGHRA and YSYEKL. CDR3 length: 15 amino acids. The germline V and J ends were trimmed by 2 bases and 4 bases, with 14 bases remaining between them. The CDR3 DNA follows: TGCGCCAGCAGCCAACTTGGACTCTGGGGAGAGACCCAGTACTTC. Translation gives CASSQLGLWGETQYF.

This clonotype was seen many times. The chain employs TRBV7-9 and TRBJ2-3; D gene uncertain. CDR3 length: 15 residues. Looked up from germline, CDR1 is SEHNR and CDR2 is FQNEAQ (reference sequence). Trimming removed 4 bases at V and 0 bases at J, with 11 bases between. CDR3 coding DNA: TGTGCCAGCAGCTACGGCACCATAAGCACAGATACGCAGTATTTT. This codes for CASSYGTISTDTQYF. The entire variable domain, with the rest obtained from reference TRBV7-9 and TRBJ2-3, is as follows: DTGVSQNPRHKITKRGQNVTFRCDPISEHNRLYWYRQTLGQGPEFLTYFQNEAQLEKSRLLSDRFSAERPKGSFSTLEIQRTEQGDSAMYLCASSYGTISTDTQYFGPGTRLTVL.

This clonotype was seen repeatedly, ten times or more. The chain employs TRBV5-1 and TRBJ2-7; a possible D gene is TRBD2 (5 bases). Germline assignment: CDR1 SGHRS and CDR2 YFSETQ. Trimming took off 0 bases at V and 5 bases at J, with 18 bases between the two ends. The CDR3 length is 16 residues. The CDR3 region is CASSLVAARAVNEQYF. The CDR3 DNA sequence: TGCGCCAGCAGCTTGGTGGCGGCGCGGGCAGTCAACGAGCAGTACTTC.

This clonotype has more than one count but fewer than ten. Germline and junction disagree at one end, which may indicate a read error. The gene calls are TRBV20-1 and TRBJ2-1, with 13 bases that match TRBD2. In germline, CDR1 is DFQATT, CDR2 SNEGSKA (reference sequence). The CDR3 extends over 15 amino acids. Here the CDR3 DNA reads TGCAGGGCTATGACTAGCGGGGGGCAATACAATGAGCAGTTCTTC. It encodes CRAMTSGGQYNEQFF.

This clonotype came up many times. The chain carries TRBV25-1 and TRBJ1-1, with 8 bases identical to TRBD1. This CDR3 spans 15 amino acids. V lost 2 bases, J lost 1 base, and 3 bases stayed unmatched. In germline, CDR1 is MGHDK, CDR2 SYGVNS. For the CDR3, the DNA is TGTGCCAGCAGTGAACCAGGACAGGGGAACACTGAAGCTTTCTTT. Its protein is CASSEPGQGNTEAFF.

This clonotype has ten or more counts. The J gene is TRBJ1-2, the V gene TRBV6-5, with D uncertain. The CDR3 covers 13 residues. Trimming took 2 bases from V and 7 from J, leaving 11 bases between them. Germline CDR1 reads MNHEY; CDR2 reads SVGAGI. CDR3 coding DNA: TGTGCCAGCAGTTACAGAGGCAGGCCTGGCTACACCTTC. Amino acid sequence: CASSYRGRPGYTF.

This clonotype was recorded many times. The V call is TRBV5-1, the J call TRBJ2-5; 15 bases match TRBD2. This CDR3 spans 16 amino acids. The ends lost 4 bases at V and 4 bases at J; junction bases unmatched: 5. The germline CDR1 and CDR2 sequences are SGHRS and YFSETQ. The CDR3 bases are TGCGCCAGCAGCCCACGGACTAGCGGGGGGGTAGAGACCCAGTACTTC. Translated: CASSPRTSGGVETQYF.

This clonotype was found a few times. The J gene is TRBJ1-2, the V gene TRBV20-1; D is possibly TRBD1 (6 bases). Deletions cut 3 bases from V and 6 bases from J, with 14 bases between. The CDR3 consists of 13 residues. The germline V gene encodes CDR1 DFQATT and CDR2 SNEGSKA (reference sequence). The CDR3 region has the DNA TGCAGTGCTAGCGGGACAACCGGGGATGGCTACACCTTC. It is translated as CSASGTTGDGYTF.

This clonotype was recorded many times. The V call is TRBV15, the J call TRBJ1-1; D possibly corresponds to TRBD1 (5 bases). Germline assignment: CDR1 LNHNV and CDR2 YYDKDF (reference sequence). The CDR3 runs to 14 residues. V lost 0 bases and J lost 6, with 11 bases in between. CDR3 region: CATSREVRGAEAFF. The DNA for the CDR3 is TGTGCCACCAGCAGAGAAGTGAGGGGTGCTGAAGCTTTCTTT.

This clonotype was observed many times. This chain uses TRBV7-9 with TRBJ2-7; D remains unclear. The CDR3 is 13 residues long. Between the trimmed V and J ends, which lost 1 base and 5 bases, there was a span of 9 bases. CDR1 SEHNR and CDR2 FQNEAQ come from the germline V gene (reference sequence). Here the CDR3 reads CASSLGRGNEQYF. The CDR3 DNA reads TGTGCCAGCAGCTTAGGACGTGGGAACGAGCAGTACTTC. The full variable domain, completed using reference TRBV7-9 and TRBJ2-7, is DTGVSQNPRHKITKRGQNVTFRCDPISEHNRLYWYRQTLGQGPEFLTYFQNEAQLEKSRLLSDRFSAERPKGSFSTLEIQRTEQGDSAMYLCASSLGRGNEQYFGPGTRLTVT.

In this sample, this clonotype turned up many times. J is TRBJ1-2 and V is TRBV5-6; possible D gene TRBD1, 5 bases. Per the germline V gene, CDR1 is SGHDT and CDR2 is YYEEEE. CDR3 length equals 14 residues. The ends were cut back, 4 bases at V and 7 bases at J, with 17 bases in the middle. The CDR3 region has the DNA TGTGCCAGCAGCCGAGTTGCAGGGTCAGGTGGCTACACCTTC. It encodes CASSRVAGSGGYTF.

This clonotype was observed at least ten times. V usage is TRBV7-9 and J usage is TRBJ2-1; 10 nucleotides match TRBD2. The CDR3 totals 16 residues. The junction had 6 bases not matched to a gene; V was cut back by 1 base and J by 6 bases. Germline V CDR1 and CDR2: SEHNR, FQNEAQ (reference sequence). The CDR3 region has the DNA TGTGCCAGCAGCTTAGAGGAGCGGGGGGGCCGCAATGAGCAGTTCTTC. It is translated as CASSLEERGGRNEQFF.

This clonotype was seen at least ten times. One junction end does not reproduce the germline sequence, and a read error may be involved. The chain couples TRBV20-1 to TRBJ2-7; TRBD2 matches 9 bases. Per the germline V gene, CDR1 is DFQATT and CDR2 is SNEGSKA (reference sequence). This CDR3 has 13 residues. The CDR3 bases are TGCAGTGCTCTTATCTATGAGCGGGAGGAACCACACTTC. Protein product: CSALIYEREEPHF.

This clonotype was observed a few times. The V call is TRBV12-3 or TRBV12-4, the J call TRBJ2-1; D unclear. V lost 6 bases to trimming and J lost 7 bases, with 10 bases between them. The CDR3 extends over 12 amino acids. The CDR3 DNA sequence: TGTGCCAGCAGCCGGACCCAGAATGAGCAGTTCTTC. This encodes CASSRTQNEQFF.

The table lists this clonotype with a few counts. This sequence joins TRBV11-2 and TRBJ1-2; perhaps TRBD1 as D (5 bases). Germline V gives CDR1 SGHAT, CDR2 FQNNGV. The V gene lost 4 bases and the J gene lost 0 bases, with 12 bases spanning the gap. This CDR3 is built from 15 residues. Written as DNA, the CDR3 is TGTGCCAGCAGCTGGGGCGACGGAACTAACTATGGCTACACCTTC. Residues: CASSWGDGTNYGYTF.

This clonotype appeared many times. This chain connects TRBV6-5 to TRBJ2-7, with D perhaps TRBD1 (6 bases). Trimming took off 4 bases at V and 2 bases at J, with 12 bases between the two ends. The CDR3 sequence is 14 residues long. Germline V gene lookup returns CDR1 MNHEY and CDR2 SVGAGI. CDR3 region: CASSLRQVPYEQYF. The CDR3 nucleotides are TGTGCCAGCAGTTTAAGACAGGTCCCCTACGAGCAGTACTTC.

Note on this clonotype: A read error may explain this, as a much larger clone is one base away. The rearrangement joins TRBV5-6 to TRBJ2-2; 9 positions agree with TRBD2. This CDR3 contains 17 residues. Germline CDR1 reads SGHDT; CDR2 reads YYEEEE. DNA of the CDR3: TGTGCCAGCAGCGAATTTTTTGACCTAGCGGGAACCGGGGAGCCGTTTTTT. This encodes CASSEFFDLAGTGEPFF.

This chain links TRBV4-1 with TRBJ2-2; D not certain. Germline V gene sequence: CDR1 MGHRA, CDR2 YSYEKL. This CDR3 contains 16 residues. V was trimmed by 7 bases and J by 2 bases, leaving 17 bases between them. CDR3 sequence reads: CASTAIWPANTGELFF. DNA of the CDR3: TGCGCCAGCACCGCAATTTGGCCAGCCAACACCGGGGAGCTGTTTTTT.

Many counts were recorded for this clonotype. The chain combines TRBV6-5 with TRBJ1-3; D perhaps matches TRBD1 (5 bases). This CDR3 spans 15 amino acids. The germline V gene encodes CDR1 MNHEY and CDR2 SVGAGI. The V end was cut by 0 bases, the J end by 4 bases, with 10 bases between. The CDR3 is CASSYSGRGGNTIYF. CDR3 nucleotide sequence: TGTGCCAGCAGTTACTCGGGGAGGGGCGGAAACACCATATATTTT.

This clonotype was picked up a small number of times. This chain joins TRBV18 and TRBJ1-6, with TRBD1 matching over 7 bases. CDR1 is KGHSH, CDR2 LQKENI, per germline. This CDR3 comprises 15 residues. Unmatched junction bases numbered 5, after V lost 1 base and J lost 8 bases. CDR3 protein: CASSPRTGGDSPLHF. The CDR3 DNA sequence: TGTGCCAGCTCACCACGGACAGGAGGGGATTCACCCCTCCACTTT.

There are many counts of this clonotype. The J gene is TRBJ2-7, the V gene TRBV5-6, with D tentatively TRBD1 or TRBD2 (5 bases each). Trimming cost V 2 bases and J 1 base, with 10 bases left between them. Germline V lookup: CDR1 SGHDT, CDR2 YYEEEE. This CDR3 spans 14 amino acids. CDR3 sequence reads: CASSFGTGSYEQYF. Written as DNA, the CDR3 is TGTGCCAGCAGCTTTGGGACGGGGTCCTACGAGCAGTACTTC.

This clonotype was seen repeatedly, ten times or more. The CDR3 region has the DNA TGCAGCGTGGCTCGCGGGACTAGCGGGGCCTACAATGAGCAGTTCTTC. Protein product: CSVARGTSGAYNEQFF. This chain joins TRBV29-1 and TRBJ2-1, with 13 bases aligning to TRBD2. This CDR3 contains 16 residues. V dropped 6 bases and J dropped 2; count of bases not matched to a gene: 7. Germline assignment: CDR1 SQVTM and CDR2 ANQGSEA.